This TCR beta chain was sequenced for a study of shared clonotypes between healthy human individuals. Naive CD8 cells were CD45RO-negative, positively selected for CCR7, excluding terminally differentiated effector memory CD45RA+ cells. Concerning this clone: Its target is unknown.

Per germline, CDR1 MNHNS and CDR2 SASEGT. CDR3 length equals 15 residues. Losses at the gene ends were 3 bases for V and 6 bases for J; bases not matched to a gene: 7. Study results and limitations: Sorted-subset sequencing, rarefaction showed, was incomplete despite large depth. Compared with clonotypes that all four donors shared, non-shared clonotypes had lower generation probabilities.

TCRdb keeps only in-frame clones here, not all; method: immunoSEQ multiplex PCR. The sample contains some 2.1 million clones, roughly 95% of which appear only once. The receptor comes from a man between 18 and 29 years old in good health. Material for sequencing was naive CD8+ T cells sorted from blood. The chain employs TRBV6-1 and TRBJ2-3; 9 positions agree with TRBD2. This CDR3 is CASSDLAGVLDTQYF. The DNA of the CDR3 is TGTGCCAGCAGTGACTTAGCGGGAGTGTTGGATACGCAGTATTTT.